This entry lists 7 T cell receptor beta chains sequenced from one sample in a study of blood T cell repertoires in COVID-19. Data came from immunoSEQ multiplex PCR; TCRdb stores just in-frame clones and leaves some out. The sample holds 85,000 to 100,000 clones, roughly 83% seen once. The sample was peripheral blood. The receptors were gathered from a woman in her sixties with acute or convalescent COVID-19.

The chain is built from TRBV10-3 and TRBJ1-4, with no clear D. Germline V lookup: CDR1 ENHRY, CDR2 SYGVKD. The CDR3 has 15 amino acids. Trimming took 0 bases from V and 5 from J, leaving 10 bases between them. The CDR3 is CAISESGSPNEKLFF. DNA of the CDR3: TGTGCCATCAGTGAGTCCGGTAGCCCCAATGAAAAACTGTTTTTT.

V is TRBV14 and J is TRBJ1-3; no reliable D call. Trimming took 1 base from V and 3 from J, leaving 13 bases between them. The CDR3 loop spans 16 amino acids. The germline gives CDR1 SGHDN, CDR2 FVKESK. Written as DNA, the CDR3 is TGTGCCAGCAGCCAAGGGCCCAGTTCCTTTGGAAACACCATATATTTT. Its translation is CASSQGPSSFGNTIYF.

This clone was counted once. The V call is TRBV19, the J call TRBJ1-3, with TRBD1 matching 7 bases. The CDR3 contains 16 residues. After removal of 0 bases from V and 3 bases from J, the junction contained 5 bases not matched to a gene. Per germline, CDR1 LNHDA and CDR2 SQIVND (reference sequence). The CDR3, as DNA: TGTGCCAGTAGTATAGAACAACAGGGGTTTGGAAACACCATATATTTT. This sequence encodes CASSIEQQGFGNTIYF.

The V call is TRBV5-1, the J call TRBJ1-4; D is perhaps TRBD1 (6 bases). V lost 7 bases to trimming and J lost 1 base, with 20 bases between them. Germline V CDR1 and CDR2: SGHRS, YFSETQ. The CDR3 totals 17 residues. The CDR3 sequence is CASAPGSGVGTNEKLFF. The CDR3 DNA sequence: TGCGCCAGCGCCCCGGGGTCAGGGGTTGGAACTAATGAAAAACTGTTTTTT.

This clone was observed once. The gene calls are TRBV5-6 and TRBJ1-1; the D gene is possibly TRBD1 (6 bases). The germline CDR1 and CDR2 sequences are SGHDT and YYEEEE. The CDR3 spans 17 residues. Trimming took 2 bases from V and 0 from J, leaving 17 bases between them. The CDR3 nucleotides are TGTGCCAGCAGCTTCGCCCCAGGGGACCGGTTGAACACTGAAGCTTTCTTT. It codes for CASSFAPGDRLNTEAFF.

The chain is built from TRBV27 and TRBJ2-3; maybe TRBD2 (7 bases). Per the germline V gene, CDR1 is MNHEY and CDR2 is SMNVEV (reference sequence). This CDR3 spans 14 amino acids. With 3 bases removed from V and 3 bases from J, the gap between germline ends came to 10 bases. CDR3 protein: CASSLRGRTDTQYF. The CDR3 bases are TGTGCCAGCAGTTTGCGGGGGCGGACAGATACGCAGTATTTT.

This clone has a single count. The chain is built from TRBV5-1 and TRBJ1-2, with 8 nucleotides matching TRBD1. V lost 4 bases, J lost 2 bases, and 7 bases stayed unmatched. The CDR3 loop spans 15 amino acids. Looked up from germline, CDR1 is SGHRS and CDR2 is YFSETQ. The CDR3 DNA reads TGCGCCAGCAGCCCCGGACAGGGCCCCAACTATGGCTACACCTTC. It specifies CASSPGQGPNYGYTF.